The 26 T cell receptor beta chains below all came from one sample that was sequenced in a study of OX40 agonist ivuxolimab in advanced cancers. The protocol was immunoSEQ multiplex PCR, while the TCRdb copy is restricted to in-frame clones and leaves out a portion. The sample holds 50,000 or so clones, about 88% seen once. The specimen comprised CD4+ or CD8+ T cells sorted from blood, sampled in a trial of the OX40 agonist ivuxolimab. All receptors come from an adult with an advanced solid tumor such as melanoma, head and neck, liver or kidney cancer.

This chain uses TRBV10-3 with TRBJ1-1; D possibly corresponds to TRBD1 (6 bases). The CDR3 is 15 amino acids. Trimming took 0 bases from V and 5 from J, leaving 13 bases between them. Germline values: CDR1 ENHRY, CDR2 SYGVKD. The CDR3: CAISESDSRSTEAFF. The CDR3 DNA follows: TGTGCCATCAGTGAGTCGGACAGTAGAAGTACTGAAGCTTTCTTT.

The CDR3 reads CASSLVGSFTGTEQYF. The DNA of the CDR3 is TGTGCCAGCAGCTTAGTTGGGTCCTTCACTGGGACCGAGCAGTACTTC. The gene calls are TRBV27 and TRBJ2-7; D may match TRBD1 or TRBD2 (5 bases each). Germline values: CDR1 MNHEY, CDR2 SMNVEV (reference sequence). V was trimmed by 6 bases and J by 6 bases, leaving 24 bases between them. This CDR3 spans 16 amino acids.

This chain joins TRBV4-1 and TRBJ2-7; 9 nucleotides line up with TRBD2. J was trimmed by 4 bases and V by 0 bases; bases with no gene match: 7. The CDR3 extends over 16 amino acids. CDR1 and CDR2 (germline): MGHRA, YSYEKL. The CDR3 nucleotides are TGCGCCAGCAGCCAAGACCTCCTAGCGGGAAGGTACGAGCAGTACTTC. Its translation is CASSQDLLAGRYEQYF.

The chain recombines TRBV11-2 with TRBJ2-7, with 7 bases identical to TRBD2. V lost 5 bases to trimming and J lost 3 bases; unmatched junction nucleotides: 7. CDR3 length equals 14 residues. Looked up from germline, CDR1 is SGHAT and CDR2 is FQNNGV. CDR3 sequence reads: CASSRRLAVYEQYF. The CDR3, as DNA: TGTGCCAGCAGCCGTAGACTAGCTGTCTACGAGCAGTACTTC.

CDR3 region: CASRVSPGDTQYF. The DNA for the CDR3 is TGTGCCAGCAGGGTCTCCCCCGGAGATACGCAGTATTTT. This rearrangement joins TRBV6-1 to TRBJ2-3; D is ambiguous. CDR3 length equals 13 residues. V was clipped by 6 bases and J by 5 bases, with 12 bases between them. CDR1 is MNHNS, CDR2 SASEGT, per germline.

The chain uses TRBV28 and TRBJ1-1; D may be TRBD1 (5 bases). V lost 3 bases to trimming and J lost 3 bases, with 8 bases between them. CDR1 is MDHEN, CDR2 SYDVKM, per germline. The CDR3 extends over 13 amino acids. The CDR3 here is CASSLGVYTEAFF. The DNA for the CDR3 is TGTGCCAGCAGTTTGGGGGTCTACACTGAAGCTTTCTTT. The full variable domain, its missing parts supplied by reference TRBV28 and TRBJ1-1, is DVKVTQSSRYLVKRTGEKVFLECVQDMDHENMFWYRQDPGLGLRLIYFSYDVKMKEKGDIPEGYSVSREKKERFSLILESASTNQTSMYLCASSLGVYTEAFFGQGTRLTVV.

The rearrangement uses TRBV11-2 and TRBJ2-1; TRBD2 aligns across 8 bases. V shed 1 base and J 9 bases; nucleotides not matched to a gene: 5. The germline V gene has CDR1 SGHAT and CDR2 FQNNGV. This CDR3 region has 14 residues. The CDR3 protein is CASSLVGTRGEQFF. The DNA for the CDR3 is TGTGCCAGCAGCTTAGTGGGGACTAGGGGTGAGCAGTTCTTC.

The genes are TRBV7-9 and TRBJ2-5, with D maybe TRBD2 (6 bases). The CDR3 runs to 15 residues. Germline values: CDR1 SEHNR, CDR2 FQNEAQ (reference sequence). V was cut by 5 bases and J by 4 bases, with 17 bases left in between. The CDR3 spells CASSPGRGIGETQYF. In DNA form, the CDR3 reads TGTGCCAGCAGCCCTGGTCGGGGGATAGGAGAGACCCAGTACTTC.

This CDR3 reads CASSLSTRFSEQFF. CDR3 nucleotides: TGTGCCAGCAGTTTATCGACTAGATTCAGTGAGCAGTTCTTC. V and J are TRBV27 and TRBJ2-1; D is perhaps TRBD2 (6 bases). The CDR3 consists of 14 residues. Germline assignment: CDR1 MNHEY and CDR2 SMNVEV (reference sequence). Trimming left V 0 bases short and J 9 bases short, with 12 bases between.

J is TRBJ2-1 and V is TRBV19, with 12 bases matching TRBD2. Trimming removed 4 bases from V and 8 bases from J; junction bases left unmatched: 3. Germline CDR1 is LNHDA and CDR2 is SQIVND (reference sequence). The CDR3 has 14 amino acids. This chain's CDR3 is CASSTSGRADEQFF. The DNA of the CDR3 is TGTGCCAGTAGTACTAGCGGGAGGGCCGATGAGCAGTTCTTC.

Points on this clone: This could be a read error, since a much larger clone is one nucleotide away. The J gene is TRBJ1-5, the V gene TRBV5-6; D remains unclear. The CDR3 contains 12 residues. Germline CDR1 SGHDT, CDR2 YYEEEE. The V end lost 7 bases, the J end lost 5 bases, and 10 bases lay between the germline ends. CDR3 sequence (DNA): TGTGCCAGCTCCCGGGGAGATCAGCCCCAGCATTTT. Translated, it gives CASSRGDQPQHF. The full variable domain, completed using reference TRBV5-6 and TRBJ1-5, is DAGVTQSPTHLIKTRGQQVTLRCSPKSGHDTVSWYQQALGQGPQFIFQYYEEEERQRGNFPDRFSGHQFPNYSSELNVNALLLGDSALYLCASSRGDQPQHFGDGTRLSIL.

CDR3 loop: CASSLGNIQYF. CDR3 in DNA: TGTGCCAGCAGTTTAGGGAACATTCAGTACTTC. V and J are TRBV28 and TRBJ2-4; D is undetermined. Deletions cut 2 bases from V and 7 bases from J, with 3 bases between. CDR1 is MDHEN, CDR2 SYDVKM, per germline. CDR3 length: 11 amino acids.

In this sample, this clone turned up once. The chain links TRBV7-6 to TRBJ2-3; D remains ambiguous. The germline V and J ends were trimmed by 5 bases and 4 bases, with 13 bases remaining between them. Germline lookup yields CDR1 SGHVS and CDR2 FNYEAQ. The CDR3 runs to 14 residues. CDR3 bases: TGTGCCAGCAGCACCTCTCAGGCCCCAGATACGCAGTATTTT. Encoded protein: CASSTSQAPDTQYF.

The chain has TRBV6-1 and TRBJ2-7, with TRBD2 matching over 10 bases. CDR1 and CDR2 from the germline V gene are MNHNS and SASEGT. The CDR3 is 16 amino acids. V shed 4 bases, J shed 3 bases, and the junction held 9 bases outside the gene matches. The CDR3 DNA follows: TGTGCCAGCAGTGTGTTAGCGGGAGGCGCAGACTACGAGCAGTACTTC. Translated: CASSVLAGGADYEQYF.

There are a few counts of this clone. The CDR3 is CAISDGGEQYF. The CDR3 bases are TGTGCCATCAGTGATGGGGGAGAGCAGTACTTC. This chain uses TRBV10-3 with TRBJ2-7; D may match TRBD1 or TRBD2 (5 bases each). From germline, CDR1 is ENHRY and CDR2 SYGVKD. This CDR3 comprises 11 residues. The V and J ends lost 3 bases and 7 bases respectively, with 7 bases between them.

The rearrangement links TRBV27 to TRBJ2-7, with D possibly TRBD2 on 6 matching bases. This CDR3 is 16 amino acids long. The germline V and J ends were trimmed by 4 bases and 0 bases, with 16 bases remaining between them. From germline, CDR1 is MNHEY and CDR2 SMNVEV (reference sequence). The CDR3 coding sequence is TGTGCCAGCAGTTCCTTCCTAGCGTCCCCCTCCTACGAGCAGTACTTC. This sequence encodes CASSSFLASPSYEQYF.

V usage is TRBV7-2 and J usage is TRBJ2-1, with D tentatively TRBD2 (5 bases). Germline values: CDR1 SGHTA, CDR2 FQGNSA. This CDR3 region has 14 residues. The V end lost 0 bases, the J end lost 8 bases, and 11 bases lay between the germline ends. CDR3 sequence: CASSLAIGIYEQFF. CDR3 coding DNA: TGTGCCAGCAGCTTAGCTATCGGGATCTATGAGCAGTTCTTC.

The CDR3 reads CASSQPGQSYNEQFF. DNA of the CDR3: TGTGCCAGCAGCCAACCGGGACAGAGTTACAATGAGCAGTTCTTC. The rearrangement joins TRBV7-2 to TRBJ2-1, with 7 nucleotides matching TRBD1. The V segment lost 5 bases and the J segment 4 bases; nucleotides outside the gene matches: 8. This CDR3 spans 15 amino acids. Per the germline V gene, CDR1 is SGHTA and CDR2 is FQGNSA.

This clone was observed a few times. The chain couples TRBV7-2 to TRBJ2-3; TRBD2 matches 7 bases. Germline V CDR1 and CDR2: SGHTA, FQGNSA. Losses at the gene ends were 2 bases for V and 9 bases for J; bases not matched to a gene: 17. The CDR3 contains 17 residues. The CDR3 loop is CASSLPLRRERRRTQYF. CDR3 coding DNA: TGTGCCAGCAGCTTACCGCTCCGGCGGGAGAGGAGGAGGACGCAGTATTTT.

The chain recombines TRBV5-1 with TRBJ2-7, with 11 bases lining up with TRBD1. CDR3 length: 14 amino acids. Germline CDR1 and CDR2: SGHRS and YFSETQ. V dropped 4 bases and J dropped 6; count of bases not matched to a gene: 6. In DNA, the CDR3 is TGCGCCAGCAGCCCCCGGACAGGGGGCGCCGAGCAGTACTTC. Its translation is CASSPRTGGAEQYF. Using reference TRBV5-1 and TRBJ2-7 for the parts outside the CDR3, the full variable domain is KAGVTQTPRYLIKTRGQQVTLSCSPISGHRSVSWYQQTPGQGLQFLFEYFSETQRNKGNFPGRFSGRQFSNSRSEMNVSTLELGDSALYLCASSPRTGGAEQYFGPGTRLTVT.

The chain couples TRBV7-8 to TRBJ1-1; D unclear. The V end lost 5 bases, the J end lost 5 bases, and 21 bases lay between the germline ends. In germline, CDR1 is SGHVS, CDR2 FQNEAQ. The CDR3 length is 16 residues. CDR3 nucleotide sequence: TGTGCCAGCAGCGCCTTTGGGGTGGGAAAGAGGACTGAAGCTTTCTTT. Its protein product is CASSAFGVGKRTEAFF.

The chain has TRBV6-1 and TRBJ2-1; 9 bases are shared with TRBD2. V shed 1 base and J 1 base; nucleotides not matched to a gene: 8. Germline-derived CDR1 and CDR2 are MNHNS and SASEGT. The CDR3 runs to 18 residues. CDR3 in amino acids: CASSEVLLAGVSYNEQFF. The CDR3 DNA reads TGTGCCAGCAGTGAAGTCCTTTTAGCGGGGGTGTCCTACAATGAGCAGTTCTTC.

The rearrangement links TRBV5-5 to TRBJ2-7; D possibly corresponds to TRBD2 (6 bases). The CDR3 length is 15 residues. Trimming took 4 bases from V and 2 from J, leaving 16 bases between them. Germline assignment: CDR1 SGHKS and CDR2 YYEKEE (reference sequence). CDR3 sequence reads: CASSRGLGLAYEQYF. The CDR3 nucleotides are TGTGCCAGCAGCCGGGGGTTGGGGCTGGCCTACGAGCAGTACTTC. Drawing the rest from reference TRBV5-5 and TRBJ2-7, the complete variable domain is DAGVTQSPTHLIKTRGQQVTLRCSPISGHKSVSWYQQVLGQGPQFIFQYYEKEERGRGNFPDRFSARQFPNYSSELNVNALLLGDSALYLCASSRGLGLAYEQYFGPGTRLTVT.

This chain uses TRBV5-1 with TRBJ2-1; no clear D gene. This CDR3 has 14 residues. The V end was cut by 4 bases, the J end by 7 bases, with 15 bases between. Germline V gene sequence: CDR1 SGHRS, CDR2 YFSETQ. CDR3: CASSAGLVGNEQFF. The CDR3 DNA reads TGCGCCAGCAGCGCCGGGTTAGTCGGGAATGAGCAGTTCTTC.

The genes are TRBV6-1 and TRBJ2-7; the match to TRBD1 covers 7 bases. Trimming at V came to 5 bases and at J to 3 bases, leaving 7 bases not matched to a gene. The CDR3 runs 14 residues. CDR1 MNHNS and CDR2 SASEGT come from the germline V gene. CDR3 residues: CASSPTGPSYEQYF. The CDR3 DNA sequence: TGTGCCAGCAGTCCGACAGGGCCGAGCTACGAGCAGTACTTC.

This sequence joins TRBV4-1 and TRBJ2-5; the D gene is possibly TRBD2 (5 bases). Trimming left V 1 base short and J 4 bases short, with 22 bases between. Germline loops: CDR1 MGHRA, CDR2 YSYEKL. The CDR3 has 18 amino acids. CDR3 DNA sequence: TGCGCCAGCAGCCAAGTCAAACTCCGTCTGCCTAGCCGAGAGACCCAGTACTTC. This encodes CASSQVKLRLPSRETQYF.